The 25 T cell receptor beta chains presented below share a single source sample, sequenced in a study of blood T cell repertoires in COVID-19. The data were produced by immunoSEQ multiplex PCR, yet TCRdb's version contains in-frame clones alone and is incomplete. The table lists approximately 63,000 clones, less than 90% of them singletons. The sample was peripheral blood. These receptors all stem from a man older than 75 in a cohort sampled during active COVID-19.

This clone was recorded a few times. V is TRBV5-1 and J is TRBJ2-7; TRBD2 aligns across 11 bases. Germline CDR1 is SGHRS and CDR2 is YFSETQ. The V gene end was trimmed by 5 bases and the J gene end by 1 base; junction bases not matched to a gene: 2. This CDR3 comprises 14 residues. CDR3 amino acids: CASRGLAESYEQYF. The CDR3 DNA sequence: TGCGCCAGCAGGGGACTAGCGGAATCCTACGAGCAGTACTTC. Full variable domain (missing parts from reference TRBV5-1 and TRBJ2-7): KAGVTQTPRYLIKTRGQQVTLSCSPISGHRSVSWYQQTPGQGLQFLFEYFSETQRNKGNFPGRFSGRQFSNSRSEMNVSTLELGDSALYLCASRGLAESYEQYFGPGTRLTVT.

CDR3 nucleotides: TGTGCCAGCAGTTCACCCGGACAGGGGGTGACTGAAGCTTTCTTT. It encodes CASSSPGQGVTEAFF. The gene calls are TRBV27 and TRBJ1-1, with 10 bases identical to TRBD1. This CDR3 is built from 15 residues. V lost 4 bases to trimming and J lost 5 bases; unmatched junction nucleotides: 7. Germline values: CDR1 MNHEY, CDR2 SMNVEV (reference sequence).

The J gene is TRBJ1-4, the V gene TRBV19; D unresolved. The CDR3 sequence is 14 residues long. From germline, CDR1 is LNHDA and CDR2 SQIVND (reference sequence). Trimming removed 8 bases at V and 0 bases at J, with 10 bases between. CDR3 sequence reads: CASESVATNEKLFF. CDR3 coding DNA: TGTGCCAGTGAGTCGGTTGCAACTAATGAAAAACTGTTTTTT.

The rearrangement joins TRBV5-4 to TRBJ1-1; 7 positions agree with TRBD1. CDR1 SGHNT and CDR2 YYREEE come from the germline V gene (reference sequence). The CDR3 length is 14 residues. Unmatched junction bases numbered 6, after V lost 3 bases and J lost 4 bases. CDR3 DNA sequence: TGTGCCAGCAGCTATACGACAGGGACCACTGAAGCTTTCTTT. Protein sequence: CASSYTTGTTEAFF.

The J gene is TRBJ1-2, the V gene TRBV4-2; D not certain. Trimming pared 2 bases from V and 2 bases from J, leaving 9 bases between. In germline, CDR1 is LGHNA, CDR2 YNFKEQ. This CDR3 is built from 14 residues. The CDR3 protein is CASSQLPGNYGYTF. The CDR3 DNA follows: TGTGCCAGCAGCCAACTCCCCGGGAACTATGGCTACACCTTC.

Only a few counts were recorded for this clone. This chain uses TRBV6-5 with TRBJ1-2; a possible D gene is TRBD1 (5 bases). CDR3 length equals 16 residues. Germline CDR1 MNHEY, CDR2 SVGAGI. V was clipped by 4 bases and J by 0 bases, with 15 bases between them. This chain's CDR3 is CASSFLEQVSNYGYTF. DNA of the CDR3: TGTGCCAGCAGTTTTCTAGAACAGGTCTCTAACTATGGCTACACCTTC.

The V gene is TRBV12-5, the J gene TRBJ2-5, with unresolved D. Germline V CDR1 and CDR2: LGHNT, FRNRAP. The CDR3 consists of 11 residues. The V end was cut by 3 bases, the J end by 4 bases, with 3 bases between. CDR3 amino acids: CASGFGETQYF. The CDR3 DNA reads TGTGCTAGTGGTTTCGGAGAGACCCAGTACTTC.

The CDR3 reads CASSLQGASTNEKLFF. As DNA, the CDR3 is TGCGCCAGCAGCCTACAGGGGGCCTCAACTAATGAAAAACTGTTTTTT. The chain is built from TRBV4-1 and TRBJ1-4; 9 nucleotides match TRBD1. Trimming at V came to 4 bases and at J to 0 bases, leaving 3 bases not matched to a gene. Germline V gene lookup returns CDR1 MGHRA and CDR2 YSYEKL. The length of the CDR3 is 16 residues.

V is TRBV4-1 and J is TRBJ2-1; D is uncertain. The germline CDR1 and CDR2 sequences are MGHRA and YSYEKL. The CDR3 has 14 residues. V was clipped by 1 base and J by 5 bases, with 9 bases between them. Here the CDR3 reads CASSQGFDNNEQFF. CDR3 coding DNA: TGCGCCAGCAGCCAAGGTTTTGACAACAATGAGCAGTTCTTC.

This rearrangement joins TRBV29-1 to TRBJ2-3, with D possibly being TRBD1 (6 bases). This CDR3 is built from 15 residues. Trimming took off 5 bases at V and 2 bases at J, with 17 bases between the two ends. Looked up from germline, CDR1 is SQVTM and CDR2 is ANQGSEA. Here the CDR3 reads CSVYIRDTNTDTQYF. Written as DNA, the CDR3 is TGCAGCGTTTACATTCGGGACACCAACACAGATACGCAGTATTTT.

The chain employs TRBV25-1 and TRBJ2-1; 9 bases line up with TRBD1. The CDR3 runs to 17 residues. V was pared by 1 base and J by 4 bases, with 8 bases of the junction left unmatched. Germline assignment: CDR1 MGHDK and CDR2 SYGVNS. As DNA, the CDR3 is TGTGCCAGCAGTGAATCTAACCCGGGACAGGGTTACAATGAGCAGTTCTTC. Its protein product is CASSESNPGQGYNEQFF.

This clone was recorded only once. This chain connects TRBV6-5 to TRBJ2-5; 8 bases are shared with TRBD1. After removal of 8 bases from V and 5 bases from J, the junction contained 7 bases not matched to a gene. Germline V lookup: CDR1 MNHEY, CDR2 SVGAGI. The CDR3 runs to 13 residues. The CDR3 region has the DNA TGTGCCAGCGGTAGACAGGGGAGGGAGACCCAGTACTTC. Translation gives CASGRQGRETQYF.

The chain carries TRBV15 and TRBJ2-2; 8 positions agree with TRBD1. With V trimmed by 4 bases and J by 4 bases, 2 bases remained unmatched. The CDR3 runs 14 residues. Per germline, CDR1 LNHNV and CDR2 YYDKDF (reference sequence). This chain's CDR3 is CATSITGGTGELFF. As DNA, the CDR3 is TGTGCCACCAGCATAACAGGGGGCACCGGGGAGCTGTTTTTT.

The chain links TRBV21-1 to TRBJ1-1; TRBD1, the table's D call, lacks a check against the DNA. TRBV21-1 is annotated as a pseudogene. This CDR3 comprises 15 residues. The CDR3 spells CASSKRAGKGTEAFF. The CDR3 DNA follows: TGTGCCAGCAGCAAACGGGCAGGGAAAGGCACTGAAGCTTTCTTT.

This rearrangement joins TRBV29-1 to TRBJ1-2; D might be TRBD1 (5 bases). Trimming cost V 4 bases and J 4 bases, with 10 bases left between them. CDR1 and CDR2 from the germline V gene are SQVTM and ANQGSEA. There are 12 residues in the CDR3. The CDR3 DNA reads as TGCAGCGTTGTGGCGCAGGGCTATGGCTACACCTTC. It specifies CSVVAQGYGYTF. The whole variable domain, remainder taken from reference TRBV29-1 and TRBJ1-2, is SAVISQKPSRDICQRGTSLTIQCQVDSQVTMMFWYRQQPGQSLTLIATANQGSEATYESGFVIDKFPISRPNLTFSTLTVSNMSPEDSSIYLCSVVAQGYGYTFGSGTRLTVV.

The chain joins TRBV30 to TRBJ2-7; 11 nucleotides match TRBD2. Losses at the gene ends were 0 bases for V and 7 bases for J; bases not matched to a gene: 5. The germline gives CDR1 GTSNPN, CDR2 SVGIG (reference sequence). This CDR3 spans 14 amino acids. The CDR3 protein is CAWSVSGGALEQYF. Written as DNA, the CDR3 is TGTGCCTGGAGTGTTAGCGGGGGGGCTTTAGAGCAGTACTTC.

This chain's CDR3 is CASSLARSAEAFF. For the CDR3, the DNA is TGCGCCAGCAGCTTGGCCCGAAGCGCTGAAGCTTTCTTT. V usage is TRBV5-1 and J usage is TRBJ1-1; D is unresolved. The CDR3 is 13 residues long. CDR1 and CDR2 from the germline V gene are SGHRS and YFSETQ. Between the trimmed V and J ends, which lost 0 bases and 6 bases, there was a span of 9 bases.

The chain uses TRBV27 and TRBJ2-3; TRBD2 might be the D (6 bases). V lost 3 bases, J lost 0 bases, and 16 bases lay in between. From germline, CDR1 is MNHEY and CDR2 SMNVEV (reference sequence). This CDR3 region has 17 residues. CDR3 DNA: TGTGCCAGCAGTTTGGCCAGCGGGCCCATCAGCACAGATACGCAGTATTTT. Translated, it gives CASSLASGPISTDTQYF.

The chain is built from TRBV27 and TRBJ2-7; 8 bases fit TRBD1. Trimming removed 6 bases from V and 5 bases from J; junction bases left unmatched: 15. The CDR3 is made up of 16 amino acids. The germline CDR1 and CDR2 sequences are MNHEY and SMNVEV (reference sequence). DNA for the CDR3: TGTGCCAGCAGCCTAAATGGCCCGGCAGGGGGCCACGAGCAGTACTTC. Translation: CASSLNGPAGGHEQYF.

This clone occurred once. The chain joins TRBV12-5 to TRBJ2-6, with D possibly matching TRBD1 (6 bases). Germline assignment: CDR1 LGHNT and CDR2 FRNRAP. Between the trimmed V and J ends, which lost 1 base and 2 bases, there was a span of 9 bases. The CDR3 contains 16 residues. CDR3 nucleotides: TGTGCTAGTGGTTTGGGAGGGGGAACTGGGGCCAACGTCCTGACTTTC. This gives the protein CASGLGGGTGANVLTF. The complete variable domain, with remaining parts taken from reference TRBV12-5 and TRBJ2-6, reads DARVTQTPRHKVTEMGQEVTMRCQPILGHNTVFWYRQTMMQGLELLAYFRNRAPLDDSGMPKDRFSAEMPDATLATLKIQPSEPRDSAVYFCASGLGGGTGANVLTFGAGSRLTVL.

This chain joins TRBV19 and TRBJ1-5, with TRBD1 matching over 11 bases. V trimming: 8 bases; J trimming: 6 bases; junction bases outside the gene matches: 12. The CDR3 consists of 16 residues. Germline CDR1 LNHDA, CDR2 SQIVND (reference sequence). The CDR3 coding sequence is TGTGCCAGTCAACTTCAGTGGACAGGGGGCGGTCAGCCCCAGCATTTT. This translates into CASQLQWTGGGQPQHF.

The chain joins TRBV5-1 to TRBJ2-2; the match to TRBD2 covers 13 bases. J lost 5 bases, V lost 4 bases, and 2 bases had no gene match. The CDR3 is 15 amino acids. CDR1 and CDR2 from the germline V gene are SGHRS and YFSETQ. The CDR3 DNA sequence: TGCGCCAGCAGCGGGGGACTAGCGGGGACCGGGGAGCTGTTTTTT. Protein: CASSGGLAGTGELFF.

The rearrangement links TRBV9 to TRBJ1-4, with D possibly being TRBD1 (6 bases). The CDR3 covers 17 residues. Germline V gives CDR1 SGDLS, CDR2 YYNGEE. Trimming took off 4 bases at V and 3 bases at J, with 19 bases between the two ends. CDR3 in DNA: TGTGCCAGCAGCAAATCAGGACAGTCAATAGCTAATGAAAAACTGTTTTTT. Its protein product is CASSKSGQSIANEKLFF.

The chain couples TRBV12-3 or TRBV12-4 to TRBJ2-3, with TRBD1 matching over 8 bases. After removal of 5 bases from V and 14 bases from J, the junction contained 6 bases not matched to a gene. The CDR3 totals 11 residues. This chain's CDR3 is CASSTTGARYF. CDR3 bases: TGTGCCAGCAGTACGACAGGGGCCAGGTATTTT.

The chain carries TRBV19 and TRBJ2-1; D may be TRBD2 (6 bases). Trimming took off 5 bases at V and 0 bases at J, with 11 bases between the two ends. This CDR3 contains 15 residues. CDR1 and CDR2 from the germline V gene are LNHDA and SQIVND (reference sequence). The CDR3 loop reads CASSEDGGSYNEQFF. In nucleotides, the CDR3 is TGTGCCAGTAGTGAAGACGGGGGCTCCTACAATGAGCAGTTCTTC.